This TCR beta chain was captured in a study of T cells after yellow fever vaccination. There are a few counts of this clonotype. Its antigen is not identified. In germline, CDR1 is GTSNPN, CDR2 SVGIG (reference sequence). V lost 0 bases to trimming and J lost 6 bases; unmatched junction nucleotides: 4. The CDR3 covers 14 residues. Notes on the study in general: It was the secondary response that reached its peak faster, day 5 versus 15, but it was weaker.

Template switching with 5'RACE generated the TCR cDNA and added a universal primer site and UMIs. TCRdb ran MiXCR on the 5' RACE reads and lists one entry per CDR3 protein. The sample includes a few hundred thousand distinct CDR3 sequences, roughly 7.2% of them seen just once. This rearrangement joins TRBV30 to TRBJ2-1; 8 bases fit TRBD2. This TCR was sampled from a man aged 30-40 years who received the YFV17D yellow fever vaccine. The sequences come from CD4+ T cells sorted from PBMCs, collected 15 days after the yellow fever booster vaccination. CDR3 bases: TGTGCCTGGAGTGTATTTAGCGGGGCCAATGAGCAGTTCTTC. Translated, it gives CAWSVFSGANEQFF.